The clone carrying this T cell receptor (beta chain) appeared many times. Germline loops: CDR1 SEHNR, CDR2 FQNEAQ (reference sequence). The CDR3 contains 16 residues. Trimming shortened V by 5 bases and J by 2 bases, and 15 bases separated the two germline ends. This entry belongs to a study of spatial heterogeneity in lung cancer. A unique molecular identifier was attached to every TCR cDNA molecule. TCRdb redid the calling of the 5' RACE reads with MiXCR, one entry per CDR3 protein. The sample consists of approximately 52,000 distinct CDR3 sequences, about 5.8% of them appearing once. Specified time point: sample taken at primary tumor resection. The cohort: 70 to 75 early-stage, untreated non-small cell lung cancer patients.

This clonotype originated in a male donor with early-stage non-small cell lung cancer. The sequencing used PBMCs, collected at surgery. The rearrangement links TRBV7-9 to TRBJ2-2; no firm D call. The CDR3 nucleotides are TGTGCCAGCAGCCCCACGACCCCAGCCAACACCGGGGAGCTGTTTTTT. Protein product: CASSPTTPANTGELFF.